This T cell receptor beta chain was recorded in a study of T cells in Graves' hyperthyroidism and ophthalmopathy. The CDR3 length is 12 residues. The V gene lost 5 bases and the J gene lost 4 bases, with 7 bases spanning the gap. Germline CDR1 and CDR2: KGHDR and SFDVKD. Amplified regions were TCR beta CDR3 sequences from RNA transcripts. HTBI primers were employed in a first-round RT-PCR of the TCR CDR3. TCRdb re-derived calls from the multiplex PCR reads in MiXCR, one entry per CDR3 protein. The data contain about 380,000 distinct CDR3 sequences, about 14% of them singletons. The sequenced sample was blood. The chain recombines TRBV24-1 with TRBJ1-2; D gene uncertain. This TCR was sampled from a man aged 25 to 45 with Graves' hyperthyroidism that later progressed to Graves' ophthalmopathy. The CDR3 region has the DNA TGTGCCACCAGTGGACGGTTCTATGGCTACACCTTC. This gives the protein CATSGRFYGYTF.